This TCR beta chain emerged from a study of blood T cell repertoires in COVID-19. Whole-study context: The origin of the acute and convalescent COVID-19 samples was the United States, Italy and Spain. From T cells, B-cell-depleted T cells, or PBMCs came the material, which was cDNA or gDNA.

Patients in Seattle were enrolled during active infection, then followed longitudinally. There are 18 residues in the CDR3. Unmatched junction bases numbered 10, after V lost 1 base and J lost 0 bases. Germline V lookup: CDR1 SEHNR, CDR2 FQNEAQ (reference sequence). Original analysis: Reference gene primer amplification gave nucleated cell count estimates. Profiling relied on immunoSEQ multiplex PCR, and the TCRdb table lists in-frame clones only, not all of them. V and J calls and clone size follow that table, whereas D and trimming were derived from the DNA. The sample records some 390,000 clones, approximately 89% being singletons.

This clonotype originated in a woman between 55 and 75 years old with COVID-19, enrolled during active disease. The sequenced sample consisted of peripheral blood. The rearrangement links TRBV7-9 to TRBJ2-7; 9 bases match TRBD1. The CDR3 DNA reads TGTGCCAGCAGCTTAGGGGAGCCCTCGGGACAGGGCTCCTACGAGCAGTACTTC. Its protein is CASSLGEPSGQGSYEQYF.